The rows below give T cell receptor beta chains drawn from one sample of a study of blood T cell repertoires in COVID-19. Profiled with immunoSEQ multiplex PCR; TCRdb holds only in-frame clones, not every one. The table shows a few hundred thousand clones, with more than 70% occurring only once. Sequences were obtained from PBMCs or T cells enriched from blood (not recorded which). Receptors were obtained from a young woman who had been exposed to COVID-19. The CDR3 runs from the conserved cysteine through the conserved F or W. Fields, in order: J gene, clone size, V gene, D gene, CDR3 protein, CDR3 DNA. The D gene is left open where the match is weak. Only part of the rows carry a size: once, few, many, or a class if the clone is expanded.

>TRBJ2-2|.|TRBV7-9|.
CASSTNRAAGELFF
TGTGCCAGCAGCACGAACAGGGCGGCAGGGGAGCTGTTTTTT
>TRBJ2-7|.|TRBV7-2|TRBD2
CASSLETSGYQPYEQYF
TGTGCCAGCAGCTTAGAGACTAGCGGGTACCAACCCTACGAGCAGTACTTC
>TRBJ1-1|few|TRBV9|.
CASSVGGGGTEAFF
TGTGCCAGCAGCGTAGGGGGAGGGGGCACTGAAGCTTTCTTT
>TRBJ1-4|.|TRBV9|.
CASSRIGSIGGSEKLFF
TGTGCCAGCAGCCGTATAGGGTCGATCGGGGGTTCCGAAAAACTGTTTTTT
>TRBJ1-4|.|TRBV28|TRBD1
CASIFTGGSEKLFF
TGTGCCAGCATTTTTACAGGGGGTTCTGAAAAACTGTTTTTT
>TRBJ1-1|.|TRBV30|.
CAWSVFSMDFYTEAFF
TGTGCCTGGAGTGTATTTAGCATGGACTTTTACACTGAAGCTTTCTTT
>TRBJ1-2|.|TRBV7-2|.
CASSTHPGQPWGYTF
TGTGCCAGCAGCACCCACCCCGGACAGCCCTGGGGCTACACCTTC
>TRBJ1-3|.|TRBV3-1/TRBV3-2|.
CASSPTSGSGNTIYF
TGTGCCAGCAGCCCGACTAGTGGCTCTGGAAACACCATATATTTT
>TRBJ2-7|.|TRBV10-3|.
CAISELSSSYEQYF
TGTGCCATCAGTGAGTTATCCAGCTCCTACGAGCAGTACTTC
>TRBJ1-2|.|TRBV6-6|.
CASSYPGFDGYTF
TGTGCCAGCAGTTACCCAGGGTTCGATGGCTACACCTTC
>TRBJ1-1|.|TRBV28|.
CASSFLQEAFF
TGTGCCAGCAGTTTTCTACAGGAAGCTTTCTTT
>TRBJ2-7|.|TRBV27|TRBD2
CASSSMSGGTYEQYF
TGTGCCAGCAGTTCCATGAGCGGGGGGACCTACGAGCAGTACTTC
>TRBJ2-2|.|TRBV16|.
CASSQSSNTGELFF
TGTGCCAGCAGCCAATCATCAAACACCGGGGAGCTGTTTTTT
>TRBJ2-2|.|TRBV5-1|TRBD2
CASSRTSGSGELFF
TGCGCCAGCAGCCGGACTAGCGGGTCCGGGGAGCTGTTTTTT
>TRBJ2-3|.|TRBV5-1|.
CASTLRGLSTDTQYF
TGCGCCAGCACCCTGAGGGGACTGAGCACAGATACGCAGTATTTT
>TRBJ2-3|.|TRBV7-2|.
CASSLIGSTDTQYF
TGTGCCAGCAGCTTAATCGGGAGCACAGATACGCAGTATTTT
>TRBJ1-4|.|TRBV27|TRBD1
CASSFRTGAKTNEKLFF
TGTGCCAGCAGTTTTAGGACAGGGGCGAAAACTAATGAAAAACTGTTTTTT
>TRBJ2-2|.|TRBV5-6|TRBD1
CASRDRGTGELFF
TGTGCCAGCAGGGACAGGGGCACCGGGGAGCTGTTTTTT
>TRBJ2-1|.|TRBV23-1|.
CASSQIFRNEQFF
TGCGCCAGCAGTCAAATCTTCAGGAATGAGCAGTTCTTC
>TRBJ2-1|.|TRBV11-3|TRBD2
CASSTSGRARDEQFF
TGTGCCAGCAGCACTAGCGGGAGGGCGAGGGATGAGCAGTTCTTC
>TRBJ2-7|.|TRBV13|TRBD2
CASSSTGLASYEQYF
TGTGCCAGCAGCTCCACGGGACTAGCGTCCTACGAGCAGTACTTC
>TRBJ2-2|.|TRBV15|TRBD2
CATNARSGRVTGELFF
TGTGCCACCAACGCACGTAGCGGGAGGGTCACCGGGGAGCTGTTTTTT
>TRBJ1-1|.|TRBV28|.
CATQRATEAFF
TGTGCCACCCAGAGGGCCACTGAAGCTTTCTTT
>TRBJ2-3|.|TRBV12-3/TRBV12-4|.
CASSPGFWTQYF
TGTGCCAGCAGTCCCGGGTTTTGGACGCAGTATTTT